Below are 25 T cell receptor beta chains sequenced from a single sample in a study of OX40 agonist ivuxolimab in advanced cancers. Libraries were built with the immunoSEQ multiplex PCR assay. In its TCRdb copy, this immuneACCESS table keeps in-frame sequences only and misses some clones. Where compared with another copy, unresolved V genes explain less than half of these, and the others have no known cause. This sample has about 73,000 clones in its table, and more than 80% of those were observed once. The leading ten clones occupy approximately 0.5% of the sample. Specimen: CD4+ or CD8+ T cells sorted from blood, collected in a trial of the OX40 agonist ivuxolimab. These receptors were taken from an adult with an advanced solid tumor such as melanoma, head and neck, liver or kidney cancer.

Points on this clone: This sample includes further DNA sequences coding for the same CDR3. The genes are TRBV11-3 and TRBJ2-2; 7 bases line up with TRBD1. From germline, CDR1 is SGHNT and CDR2 YENEEA. The CDR3 totals 16 residues. The V segment lost 5 bases and the J segment 5 bases; nucleotides outside the gene matches: 11. DNA of the CDR3: TGTGCCAGCAGCCCTGGGACGACAGGGAATACCGGGGAGCTGTTTTTT. Translated, it gives CASSPGTTGNTGELFF. Filled out from reference TRBV11-3 and TRBJ2-2, the complete variable domain reads EAGVVQSPRYKIIEKKQPVAFWCNPISGHNTLYWYLQNLGQGPELLIRYENEEAVDDSQLPKDRFSAERLKGVDSTLKIQPAELGDSAVYLCASSPGTTGNTGELFFGEGSRLTVL.

The chain combines TRBV5-1 with TRBJ2-1; perhaps TRBD1 as D (5 bases). CDR1 is SGHRS, CDR2 YFSETQ, per germline. Trimming removed 0 bases at V and 3 bases at J, with 13 bases between. CDR3 length equals 16 residues. The CDR3 nucleotides read TGCGCCAGCAGCTTGGCCTTCAGGGAAGGCTACAATGAGCAGTTCTTC. Its protein product is CASSLAFREGYNEQFF.

A few counts support this clone. The V gene is TRBV15, the J gene TRBJ1-1, with TRBD1 as a possible D gene (5 bases). CDR3 length: 15 amino acids. From germline, CDR1 is LNHNV and CDR2 YYDKDF (reference sequence). The V end lost 0 bases, the J end lost 4 bases, and 12 bases lay between the germline ends. The CDR3 DNA is TGTGCCACCAGCAGAGAGTCGGCAGGGACCACTGAAGCTTTCTTT. It encodes CATSRESAGTTEAFF. Full variable domain (remainder filled in from reference TRBV15 and TRBJ1-1): DAMVIQNPRYQVTQFGKPVTLSCSQTLNHNVMYWYQQKSSQAPKLLFHYYDKDFNNEADTPDNFQSRRPNTSFCFLDIRSPGLGDTAMYLCATSRESAGTTEAFFGQGTRLTVV.

The gene calls are TRBV7-2 and TRBJ2-2; unclear D gene. The germline gives CDR1 SGHTA, CDR2 FQGNSA. The CDR3 has 15 residues. The V and J ends lost 3 bases and 2 bases respectively, with 10 bases between them. Written as DNA, the CDR3 is TGTGCCAGCAGCTTTGGTTCGGTTAACACCGGGGAGCTGTTTTTT. Residues: CASSFGSVNTGELFF.

The chain has TRBV7-2 and TRBJ1-2; 7 bases are a match to TRBD1. The V and J ends lost 0 bases and 2 bases, in that order; junction bases with no gene match: 6. This CDR3 region has 16 residues. Germline-derived CDR1 and CDR2 are SGHTA and FQGNSA. CDR3 residues: CASSLARDRWNYGYTF. CDR3 coding DNA: TGTGCCAGCAGCTTAGCCCGGGACAGATGGAACTATGGCTACACCTTC.

This clone was detected a few times. This chain uses TRBV9 with TRBJ1-3; D is ambiguous. The germline V and J ends were trimmed by 2 bases and 4 bases, with 4 bases remaining between them. CDR1 is SGDLS, CDR2 YYNGEE, per germline. The CDR3 totals 12 residues. The CDR3 loop is CASSVSGNTIYF. The CDR3 DNA sequence: TGTGCCAGCAGCGTCTCCGGAAACACCATATATTTT.

The rearrangement links TRBV6-5 to TRBJ2-7; TRBD2 matches at 11 bases. The CDR3 has 14 amino acids. CDR1 and CDR2 from the germline V gene are MNHEY and SVGAGI. V shed 6 bases and J 2 bases; nucleotides not matched to a gene: 3. For the CDR3, the DNA is TGTGCCAGCAGGTGGACTAGCGGGCCCTACGAGCAGTACTTC. As protein: CASRWTSGPYEQYF.

The chain couples TRBV5-1 to TRBJ2-4, with D possibly TRBD1 on 6 matching bases. Germline CDR1 reads SGHRS; CDR2 reads YFSETQ. This CDR3 region has 15 residues. Trimming removed 3 bases from V and 1 base from J, with 11 bases in between. DNA for the CDR3: TGCGCCAGCAGCTCACCCGACAGGGCCAAAAACATTCAGTACTTC. Translated, it gives CASSSPDRAKNIQYF.

The V gene is TRBV12-5, the J gene TRBJ1-5; D uncertain. V lost 3 bases to trimming and J lost 5 bases, with 5 bases between them. Germline loops: CDR1 LGHNT, CDR2 FRNRAP. This CDR3 is 12 amino acids long. CDR3 residues: CASGLLDQPQHF. CDR3 nucleotides: TGTGCTAGTGGTTTATTAGATCAGCCCCAGCATTTT.

This chain joins TRBV7-2 and TRBJ1-2; the match to TRBD1 covers 7 bases. V was pared by 5 bases and J by 4 bases, with 7 bases of the junction left unmatched. Germline assignment: CDR1 SGHTA and CDR2 FQGNSA. The CDR3 is 14 residues long. The CDR3 DNA is TGTGCCAGCAGCACCAACAGGGGCGGCTATGGCTACACCTTC. Its protein product is CASSTNRGGYGYTF. The full variable domain, rest sourced from reference TRBV7-2 and TRBJ1-2, is GAGVSQSPSNKVTEKGKDVELRCDPISGHTALYWYRQSLGQGLEFLIYFQGNSAPDKSGLPSDRFSAERTGGSVSTLTIQRTQQEDSAVYLCASSTNRGGYGYTFGSGTRLTVV.

The count of this clone is one. The V call is TRBV6-1, the J call TRBJ1-3; D not certain. The length of the CDR3 is 11 residues. V was shortened by 6 bases and J by 2 bases, with 2 bases between the two germline ends. CDR1 MNHNS and CDR2 SASEGT come from the germline V gene. The CDR3 loop reads CASRTGNTIYF. CDR3 DNA sequence: TGTGCCAGCAGAACTGGAAACACCATATATTTT.

This chain joins TRBV30 and TRBJ2-5; D is unresolved. This CDR3 has 13 amino acids. Per the germline V gene, CDR1 is GTSNPN and CDR2 is SVGIG (reference sequence). The germline V and J ends were trimmed by 4 bases and 0 bases, with 9 bases remaining between them. DNA for the CDR3: TGTGCCTGGAATTCAGGAAACCAAGAGACCCAGTACTTC. It specifies CAWNSGNQETQYF.

The CDR3 DNA reads as TGTGCCAGCAGTTGGAGTTACAACTACGAGCAGTACTTC. Translation gives CASSWSYNYEQYF. V usage is TRBV28 and J usage is TRBJ2-7; D remains ambiguous. Germline CDR1 reads MDHEN; CDR2 reads SYDVKM. The CDR3 is 13 residues long. V lost 4 bases and J 3 bases, leaving 10 bases between the germline ends.

The CDR3 DNA reads as TGTGCCAGCAGTTTTGTGGGACAGGCTAGCAATCAGCCCCAGCATTTT. It yields the protein CASSFVGQASNQPQHF. The chain carries TRBV28 and TRBJ1-5, with 8 bases lining up with TRBD1. V dropped 3 bases and J dropped 0; count of bases not matched to a gene: 4. Per germline, CDR1 MDHEN and CDR2 SYDVKM. The CDR3 is 16 residues long.

V usage is TRBV2 and J usage is TRBJ2-5, with D tentatively TRBD1 (5 bases). V shed 2 bases and J shed 5 bases, with 12 bases lying between them. CDR1 and CDR2 (germline): SNHLY, FYNNEI. The CDR3 totals 14 residues. CDR3 sequence: CASSEMGRTETQYF. CDR3 coding DNA: TGTGCCAGCAGTGAAATGGGGCGGACGGAGACCCAGTACTTC.

This chain links TRBV7-2 with TRBJ2-1; 11 bases agree with TRBD2. The CDR3 runs 15 residues. V dropped 1 base and J dropped 6; count of bases not matched to a gene: 2. The germline CDR1 and CDR2 sequences are SGHTA and FQGNSA. CDR3 region: CASSLGLAGLNEQFF. Here the CDR3 DNA reads TGTGCCAGCAGCTTAGGACTAGCGGGACTCAATGAGCAGTTCTTC.

This sequence joins TRBV7-6 and TRBJ2-1, with a possible D match to TRBD2 (6 bases). CDR1 is SGHVS, CDR2 FNYEAQ, per germline. The germline V and J ends were trimmed by 3 bases and 8 bases, with 20 bases remaining between them. The CDR3 has 16 residues. The CDR3 bases are TGTGCCAGCAGCTTTCTAATAGCGGCAGGGCCTGATGAGCAGTTCTTC. Protein product: CASSFLIAAGPDEQFF.

V gene TRBV6-6 combines with J gene TRBJ2-5, with D unresolved. The CDR3 length is 14 residues. V was pared by 0 bases and J by 5 bases, with 10 bases between. The germline V gene encodes CDR1 MNHNY and CDR2 SVGAGI (reference sequence). CDR3 amino acids: CASSYSRQAETQYF. In DNA form, the CDR3 reads TGTGCCAGCAGTTACTCTCGGCAGGCGGAGACCCAGTACTTC.

The CDR3 coding sequence is TGTGCCAGCAGCTTGGGGGTCTGGGAATCGCGCAATGAGCAGTTCTTC. Amino acid sequence: CASSLGVWESRNEQFF. The rearrangement joins TRBV5-6 to TRBJ2-1; D not certain. This CDR3 is 16 amino acids long. Trimming removed 0 bases at V and 6 bases at J, with 16 bases between. Germline values: CDR1 SGHDT, CDR2 YYEEEE.

The CDR3 bases are TGTGCCAGCAGTGAACGTCAGGGAGGGAATGAAAAACTGTTTTTT. It encodes CASSERQGGNEKLFF. V usage is TRBV2 and J usage is TRBJ1-4, with a tentative D call TRBD1 (5 bases). Per germline, CDR1 SNHLY and CDR2 FYNNEI. V lost 2 bases and J lost 5, with 12 bases in between. The CDR3 extends over 15 amino acids. The full variable domain, with the rest looked up from reference TRBV2 and TRBJ1-4, is EPEVTQTPSHQVTQMGQEVILRCVPISNHLYFYWYRQILGQKVEFLVSFYNNEISEKSEIFDDQFSVERPDGSNFTLKIRSTKLEDSAMYFCASSERQGGNEKLFFGSGTQLSVL.

This clone is medium-sized (0.01 to 0.1%) within its sample. This rearrangement joins TRBV6-5 to TRBJ1-4, with TRBD1 matching 8 bases. From germline, CDR1 is MNHEY and CDR2 SVGAGI. CDR3 length: 15 amino acids. The V and J ends lost 7 bases and 3 bases, in that order; junction bases with no gene match: 7. The CDR3 is CASKPRGPSNEKLFF. Here the CDR3 DNA reads TGTGCCAGCAAGCCCAGGGGGCCATCTAATGAAAAACTGTTTTTT.

The gene calls are TRBV5-6 and TRBJ1-1, with D hard to call. This CDR3 is built from 11 residues. The V gene's germline CDR1 is SGHDT and CDR2 YYEEEE. Trimming took 2 bases from V and 7 from J, leaving 6 bases between them. The DNA of the CDR3 is TGTGCCAGCAGCTTATACGGTGAAGCTTTCTTT. Amino acid sequence: CASSLYGEAFF.

The chain recombines TRBV9 with TRBJ2-5; 11 bases align to TRBD2. CDR1 and CDR2 from the germline V gene are SGDLS and YYNGEE. V gave up 0 bases and J gave up 1 base; unmatched junction bases: 5. This CDR3 is built from 17 residues. CDR3 in DNA: TGTGCCAGCAGCGTAGGAGCGACTAGCGGGATCCAAGAGACCCAGTACTTC. Encoded protein: CASSVGATSGIQETQYF.

V and J are TRBV6-1 and TRBJ2-2; the D is unclear. This CDR3 spans 14 amino acids. The germline gives CDR1 MNHNS, CDR2 SASEGT. The V gene lost 7 bases and the J gene lost 1 base, with 10 bases spanning the gap. Here the CDR3 DNA reads TGTGCCAGCATTGTGGGCCTGAACACCGGGGAGCTGTTTTTT. Its translation: CASIVGLNTGELFF.

This rearrangement joins TRBV6-6 to TRBJ2-5; 10 positions agree with TRBD1. CDR1 and CDR2 from the germline V gene are MNHNY and SVGAGI (reference sequence). J lost 5 bases, V lost 6 bases, and 6 bases had no gene match. The CDR3 consists of 14 residues. The CDR3 bases are TGTGCCAGCAGGGCGACAGGGGGCTCGGAGACCCAGTACTTC. Protein product: CASRATGGSETQYF.